These 29 T cell receptor beta chains share one sample of origin, sequenced in a study of response to subunit inactivated influenza vaccine. TCRdb called the RT-PCR reads again in MiXCR, with one record for every CDR3 protein. Of about 800,000 distinct CDR3 sequences listed, 21% are singletons. The sample consisted of PBMCs from blood, taken around 5 days after vaccination. These receptors were taken from a man between 50 and 59 years old who received an inactivated influenza vaccine.

V gene TRBV20-1 combines with J gene TRBJ2-5; 8 nucleotides match TRBD2. Germline V gives CDR1 DFQATT, CDR2 SNEGSKA (reference sequence). V shed 5 bases, J shed 4 bases, and the junction held 3 bases outside the gene matches. This CDR3 contains 12 residues. CDR3 region: CSAWSGRETQYF. DNA of the CDR3: TGCAGTGCTTGGAGCGGGAGAGAGACCCAGTACTTC.

This rearrangement joins TRBV5-1 to TRBJ2-2; D remains ambiguous. The germline V and J ends were trimmed by 6 bases and 0 bases, with 15 bases remaining between them. The CDR3 length is 16 residues. Per germline, CDR1 SGHRS and CDR2 YFSETQ. CDR3 sequence reads: CASTDKAAANTGELFF. Written as DNA, the CDR3 is TGCGCCAGCACCGACAAGGCGGCAGCGAACACCGGGGAGCTGTTTTTT. The whole variable domain, filled in from reference TRBV5-1 and TRBJ2-2, reads KAGVTQTPRYLIKTRGQQVTLSCSPISGHRSVSWYQQTPGQGLQFLFEYFSETQRNKGNFPGRFSGRQFSNSRSEMNVSTLELGDSALYLCASTDKAAANTGELFFGEGSRLTVL.

This clonotype was counted only a few times. The rearrangement joins TRBV3-1 to TRBJ1-1; 8 nucleotides match TRBD1. The V gene end was trimmed by 3 bases and the J gene end by 3 bases; junction bases not matched to a gene: 3. Germline V lookup: CDR1 LGHDT, CDR2 YNNKEL (reference sequence). The CDR3 covers 14 residues. The DNA of the CDR3 is TGTGCCAGCAGCCAGACAGGGGTGCACACTGAAGCTTTCTTT. Amino acids: CASSQTGVHTEAFF.

This clonotype was recorded a few times. This sequence joins TRBV5-1 and TRBJ2-7; 8 bases line up with TRBD1. Per germline, CDR1 SGHRS and CDR2 YFSETQ. CDR3 length: 14 residues. Trimming took 6 bases from V and 7 from J; bases not matched to a gene: 12. This chain's CDR3 is CASTPGTGLREQYF. The CDR3, as DNA: TGCGCCAGCACCCCTGGGACAGGACTGCGGGAGCAGTACTTC.

The rearrangement links TRBV30 to TRBJ1-5; TRBD1 might be the D (6 bases). The CDR3 is made up of 12 amino acids. Trimming took 8 bases from V and 7 from J, leaving 15 bases between them. The germline gives CDR1 GTSNPN, CDR2 SVGIG (reference sequence). This chain's CDR3 is CAGNREGQPQHF. The CDR3 nucleotides are TGTGCCGGCAACAGGGAAGGGCAGCCCCAGCATTTT. Variable domain in full (rest from reference TRBV30 and TRBJ1-5): SQTIHQWPATLVQPVGSPLSLECTVEGTSNPNLYWYRQAAGRGLQLLFYSVGIGQISSEVPQNLSASRPQDRQFILSSKKLLLSDSGFYLCAGNREGQPQHFGDGTRLSIL.

This clonotype was seen a handful of times. The chain carries TRBV7-2 and TRBJ2-3; D uncertain. Per germline, CDR1 SGHTA and CDR2 FQGNSA. This CDR3 is 15 amino acids long. The V gene lost 3 bases and the J gene lost 0 bases, with 10 bases spanning the gap. CDR3: CASSLDVGSTDTQYF. The CDR3 coding sequence is TGTGCCAGCAGCTTGGATGTGGGGAGCACAGATACGCAGTATTTT.

The chain uses TRBV20-1 and TRBJ1-5; maybe TRBD1 (5 bases). The CDR3 runs 16 residues. Germline CDR1 reads DFQATT; CDR2 reads SNEGSKA (reference sequence). V dropped 4 bases and J dropped 0 bases, with 16 bases sitting between them. CDR3 nucleotide sequence: TGCAGTGCTACCGTTTCGGGGCGGGTTAGCAATCAGCCCCAGCATTTT. Its protein is CSATVSGRVSNQPQHF.

This clonotype was detected a few times. This chain uses TRBV10-3 with TRBJ2-3; a weak D match, TRBD2 (5 bases). Germline V lookup: CDR1 ENHRY, CDR2 SYGVKD. Trimming removed 6 bases from V and 1 base from J, with 11 bases in between. The CDR3 covers 14 residues. In DNA form, the CDR3 reads TGTGCCATCAGGGGCAGCGGTGGCACAGATACGCAGTATTTT. Protein: CAIRGSGGTDTQYF.

This clonotype occurred a few times. The chain joins TRBV28 to TRBJ2-5; 8 nucleotides agree with TRBD1. CDR3 length: 14 residues. The J segment lost 5 bases and the V segment lost 4 bases, leaving 6 bases of the junction unmatched. CDR1 is MDHEN, CDR2 SYDVKM, per germline. CDR3 protein: CASSYQGAWETQYF. The CDR3 DNA reads TGTGCCAGCAGTTACCAGGGGGCGTGGGAGACCCAGTACTTC. Full variable domain (rest looked up from reference TRBV28 and TRBJ2-5): DVKVTQSSRYLVKRTGEKVFLECVQDMDHENMFWYRQDPGLGLRLIYFSYDVKMKEKGDIPEGYSVSREKKERFSLILESASTNQTSMYLCASSYQGAWETQYFGPGTRLLVL.

This clonotype was seen a handful of times. This sequence joins TRBV6-5 and TRBJ1-3; D not certain. This CDR3 has 14 amino acids. Germline V gene sequence: CDR1 MNHEY, CDR2 SVGAGI. Trimming removed 4 bases from V and 0 bases from J, with 7 bases in between. In nucleotides, the CDR3 is TGTGCCAGCAGTTCTATGCCCTCTGGAAACACCATATATTTT. It codes for CASSSMPSGNTIYF.

V gene TRBV6-2 or TRBV6-3 combines with J gene TRBJ2-1; no clear D. The CDR3 sequence is 13 residues long. Trimming left V 0 bases short and J 10 bases short, with 10 bases between. In germline, CDR1 is MNHEY, CDR2 SVGEGT. The chain's CDR3 is CASSYSGNKEQFF. Here the CDR3 DNA reads TGTGCCAGCAGTTACTCGGGGAATAAGGAGCAGTTCTTC.

This clonotype has a handful of counts. The genes are TRBV7-2 and TRBJ2-4; D gene ambiguous. This CDR3 is built from 15 residues. Germline V gene lookup returns CDR1 SGHTA and CDR2 FQGNSA. V was pared by 4 bases and J by 0 bases, with 10 bases between. This CDR3 is CASSSSLLAKNIQYF. The CDR3 nucleotides are TGTGCCAGCAGCTCCTCGCTCTTAGCCAAAAACATTCAGTACTTC.

The chain is built from TRBV7-6 and TRBJ2-2; 10 bases map to TRBD2. The CDR3 runs 16 residues. Germline CDR1 and CDR2: SGHVS and FNYEAQ. The V segment lost 1 base and the J segment 8 bases; nucleotides outside the gene matches: 7. CDR3 DNA sequence: TGTGCCAGCAGCTTAGAGAGCGGGAGGGCCACAGGGGAGCTGTTTTTT. The encoded protein is CASSLESGRATGELFF.

The chain couples TRBV20-1 to TRBJ2-5; 8 nucleotides agree with TRBD2. Trimming removed 0 bases from V and 1 base from J; junction bases left unmatched: 10. Germline CDR1 and CDR2: DFQATT and SNEGSKA (reference sequence). CDR3 size: 17 residues. CDR3 loop: CSARDRGSGGTQETQYF. The DNA of the CDR3 is TGCAGTGCTAGAGATCGTGGCAGCGGGGGAACCCAAGAGACCCAGTACTTC.

CDR3 nucleotide sequence: TGCGCCAGCAGCCCCGCGACAGGATCCTACAATGAGCAGTTCTTC. Its translation: CASSPATGSYNEQFF. The J gene is TRBJ2-1, the V gene TRBV5-1; perhaps TRBD1 as D (6 bases). The germline V gene has CDR1 SGHRS and CDR2 YFSETQ. This CDR3 spans 15 amino acids. The V and J ends lost 4 bases and 1 base respectively, with 12 bases between them.

This rearrangement joins TRBV5-1 to TRBJ2-5, with TRBD2 matching 7 bases. The CDR3 covers 13 residues. V trimming: 3 bases; J trimming: 5 bases; junction bases outside the gene matches: 4. Looked up from germline, CDR1 is SGHRS and CDR2 is YFSETQ. The CDR3 sequence: CASSSAAGETQYF. The CDR3 DNA is TGCGCCAGCAGCTCGGCAGCGGGGGAGACCCAGTACTTC.

J is TRBJ2-7 and V is TRBV5-1; no clear D gene. Trimming shortened V by 1 base and J by 5 bases, and 16 bases separated the two germline ends. Germline CDR1 and CDR2: SGHRS and YFSETQ. This CDR3 is 15 amino acids long. The CDR3 sequence: CASSLFFGRAHEQYF. The CDR3 DNA reads TGCGCCAGCAGCTTGTTCTTTGGCCGGGCCCACGAGCAGTACTTC. The full variable domain, completed using reference TRBV5-1 and TRBJ2-7, is KAGVTQTPRYLIKTRGQQVTLSCSPISGHRSVSWYQQTPGQGLQFLFEYFSETQRNKGNFPGRFSGRQFSNSRSEMNVSTLELGDSALYLCASSLFFGRAHEQYFGPGTRLTVT.

A few counts support this clonotype. The junction does not match germline at one end; this may be a read error. The V gene is TRBV11-2, the J gene TRBJ2-1; D is uncertain. The CDR3 totals 13 residues. Germline V lookup: CDR1 SGHAT, CDR2 FQNNGV. The CDR3, as DNA: TGTGCCAGCAGCTTAGAGTCCTTCAATGAGCAGTTCTTC. Protein: CASSLESFNEQFF.

This clonotype was counted between two and nine times. This chain links TRBV6-2 or TRBV6-3 with TRBJ1-1, with 9 bases that match TRBD1. The germline V gene encodes CDR1 MNHEY and CDR2 SVGEGT. The CDR3 sequence is 16 residues long. After removal of 2 bases from V and 0 bases from J, the junction contained 4 bases not matched to a gene. CDR3 sequence reads: CASSYDRGGVNTEAFF. The CDR3 DNA reads TGTGCCAGCAGTTACGACAGGGGGGGAGTGAACACTGAAGCTTTCTTT.

Many counts were recorded for this clonotype. V usage is TRBV7-9 and J usage is TRBJ2-2; unclear D gene. CDR1 and CDR2 from the germline V gene are SEHNR and FQNEAQ (reference sequence). The CDR3 sequence is 13 residues long. Trimming cost V 0 bases and J 8 bases, with 7 bases left between them. The chain's CDR3 is CASSLALIGELFF. Here the CDR3 DNA reads TGTGCCAGCAGCTTAGCCCTCATAGGGGAGCTGTTTTTT. Drawing the rest from reference TRBV7-9 and TRBJ2-2, the complete variable domain is DTGVSQNPRHKITKRGQNVTFRCDPISEHNRLYWYRQTLGQGPEFLTYFQNEAQLEKSRLLSDRFSAERPKGSFSTLEIQRTEQGDSAMYLCASSLALIGELFFGEGSRLTVL.

The rearrangement links TRBV20-1 to TRBJ1-2; 8 nucleotides line up with TRBD1. With V trimmed by 6 bases and J by 14 bases, 11 bases remained unmatched. This CDR3 has 11 residues. The germline V gene encodes CDR1 DFQATT and CDR2 SNEGSKA (reference sequence). This CDR3 is CSAPGGAGGTF. The CDR3 nucleotides read TGCAGTGCCCCAGGGGGCGCCGGGGGTACCTTC.

The V call is TRBV6-2 or TRBV6-3, the J call TRBJ2-1, with D tentatively TRBD1 (7 bases). Trimming left V 2 bases short and J 9 bases short, with 23 bases between. The CDR3 contains 17 residues. Germline V lookup: CDR1 MNHEY, CDR2 SVGEGT. This chain's CDR3 is CASSYVARGAQGGEQFF. The CDR3 DNA sequence: TGTGCCAGCAGTTACGTCGCGCGGGGAGCCCAGGGGGGTGAGCAGTTCTTC.

This chain uses TRBV7-9 with TRBJ2-1; 7 bases align to TRBD1. This CDR3 has 15 amino acids. The V and J ends lost 5 bases and 3 bases, in that order; junction bases with no gene match: 7. Germline assignment: CDR1 SEHNR and CDR2 FQNEAQ (reference sequence). The CDR3 protein is CASSPDRVRYNEQFF. The CDR3 region has the DNA TGTGCCAGCAGCCCAGACAGGGTTCGCTACAATGAGCAGTTCTTC.

The chain's CDR3 is CASDRGLSNQPQHF. The CDR3, as DNA: TGTGCCAGCGACAGGGGATTAAGCAATCAGCCCCAGCATTTT. This sequence joins TRBV19 and TRBJ1-5, with 8 bases that match TRBD1. Germline CDR1 reads LNHDA; CDR2 reads SQIVND (reference sequence). V lost 9 bases, J lost 1 base, and 5 bases stayed unmatched. This CDR3 region has 14 residues. The complete variable domain, with remaining parts taken from reference TRBV19 and TRBJ1-5, reads DGGITQSPKYLFRKEGQNVTLSCEQNLNHDAMYWYRQDPGQGLRLIYYSQIVNDFQKGDIAEGYSVSREKKESFPLTVTSAQKNPTAFYLCASDRGLSNQPQHFGDGTRLSIL.

This chain links TRBV7-2 with TRBJ2-7; TRBD2 matches at 7 bases. Looked up from germline, CDR1 is SGHTA and CDR2 is FQGNSA. This CDR3 comprises 14 residues. Unmatched junction bases numbered 7, after V lost 4 bases and J lost 4 bases. In DNA, the CDR3 is TGTGCCAGCAGCTCTTCTAGCGGCCCATACGAGCAGTACTTC. Translated: CASSSSSGPYEQYF.

This clonotype was recorded many times. V is TRBV5-6 and J is TRBJ2-5, with D perhaps TRBD2 (5 bases). The CDR3 runs to 14 residues. V dropped 0 bases and J dropped 5 bases, with 11 bases sitting between them. CDR1 and CDR2 (germline): SGHDT, YYEEEE. CDR3 bases: TGTGCCAGCAGCTTGGCCCCTGGCGGGGAGACCCAGTACTTC. Its translation is CASSLAPGGETQYF.

This clonotype was seen a few times. The chain has TRBV20-1 and TRBJ2-3; D is unclear. The length of the CDR3 is 14 residues. Germline CDR1 reads DFQATT; CDR2 reads SNEGSKA (reference sequence). Trimming shortened V by 3 bases and J by 5 bases, and 15 bases separated the two germline ends. Here the CDR3 DNA reads TGCAGTGCTAGTATCTCGCTAAAGGAAGATACGCAGTATTTT. This codes for CSASISLKEDTQYF.

The chain is built from TRBV3-1 and TRBJ2-1; TRBD2 matches 8 bases. The V gene end was trimmed by 2 bases and the J gene end by 5 bases; junction bases not matched to a gene: 2. Germline V gene lookup returns CDR1 LGHDT and CDR2 YNNKEL (reference sequence). This CDR3 has 14 amino acids. The CDR3 sequence is CASSQSGGHNEQFF. DNA for the CDR3: TGTGCCAGCAGCCAAAGCGGGGGACACAATGAGCAGTTCTTC.

This clonotype was counted a few times. This rearrangement joins TRBV6-5 to TRBJ1-3; D remains ambiguous. V dropped 0 bases and J dropped 0 bases, with 6 bases sitting between them. Germline lookup yields CDR1 MNHEY and CDR2 SVGAGI. The CDR3 has 15 residues. CDR3 loop: CASSYSRSSGNTIYF. Here the CDR3 DNA reads TGTGCCAGCAGTTACTCGAGAAGCTCTGGAAACACCATATATTTT.